The 2 T cell receptor beta chains listed next were all sequenced from one sample in a study of metastatic and nonmetastatic thyroid tumors (dated by TCRdb to 2018 to 2020). The library relied on PCR. The run used an Illumina HiSeq 4000. The public sequencing data were trimmed at Q25 with fastp and processed into clonotypes with MiXCR by TCRdb, which kept only in-frame beta chains. In all, the sample holds over 10,000 clones, and approximately 25% of those were seen once. Of the sample, over 15% falls within the top ten clones. None of the patients had been given any treatment before thyroid surgery. What was sequenced was tumor tissue. These receptors were taken from a female donor with papillary thyroid cancer or a benign thyroid nodule (not recorded which). Some clones in this sample may be carry-over from other donors' samples.

This CDR3 reads CASKLQGVGLAATYEQYF. The CDR3, as DNA: TGTGCCAGCAAACTACAGGGGGTGGGACTAGCGGCAACCTACGAGCAGTACTTC. The chain employs TRBV27 and TRBJ2-7, with 11 bases identical to TRBD2. V gave up 7 bases and J gave up 2 bases; unmatched junction bases: 16. The CDR3 runs 18 residues. Germline V gene sequence: CDR1 MNHEY, CDR2 SMNVEV (reference sequence).

This clone was counted a few times. The junction does not match germline at one end; this may be a read error. The chain links TRBV6-1 to TRBJ2-5; 9 positions match TRBD1. The CDR3 length is 15 residues. Germline V gives CDR1 MNHNS, CDR2 SASEGT. The CDR3, as DNA: TGTGCCAGCAGCGAAGCGGGACAGGGTCAAGAGACCCAGTACTTC. This translates into CASSEAGQGQETQYF.